Reported below is one TCR beta chain. This sample was included in a study of shared clonotypes between healthy human individuals. TCRdb keeps only in-frame clones here, not all; method: immunoSEQ multiplex PCR. The profile shows a few million clones, 85% to 95% of them singletons. This TCR came from a man aged 18 to 30 in good health. Some clones in this sample may be carry-over from other donors' samples. Sequenced material: naive CD4+ T cells from PBMCs. Sample subset: CD45RA+ positively selected.

In nucleotides, the CDR3 is TGCGCCAGCAGCTTGGAGGGGGCGCGACGTCAGCCCCAGCATTTT. This translates into CASSLEGARRQPQHF. This chain links TRBV5-1 with TRBJ1-5, with 7 bases that match TRBD1. Trimming removed 0 bases from V and 6 bases from J; junction bases left unmatched: 6. The CDR3 has 15 amino acids. Germline CDR1 is SGHRS and CDR2 is YFSETQ.